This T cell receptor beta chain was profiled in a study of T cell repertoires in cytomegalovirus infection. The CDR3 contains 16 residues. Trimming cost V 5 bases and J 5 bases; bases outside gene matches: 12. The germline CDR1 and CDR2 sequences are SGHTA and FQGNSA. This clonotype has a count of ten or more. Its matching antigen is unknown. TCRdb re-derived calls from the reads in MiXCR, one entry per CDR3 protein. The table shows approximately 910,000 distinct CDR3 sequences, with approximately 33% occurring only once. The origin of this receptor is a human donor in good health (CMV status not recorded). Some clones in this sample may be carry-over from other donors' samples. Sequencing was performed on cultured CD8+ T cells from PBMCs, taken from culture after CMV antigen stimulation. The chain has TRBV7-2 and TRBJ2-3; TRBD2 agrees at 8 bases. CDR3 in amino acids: CASSPRVGGAGDTQYF. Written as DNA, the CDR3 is TGTGCCAGCAGCCCCAGGGTCGGGGGGGCCGGAGATACGCAGTATTTT.